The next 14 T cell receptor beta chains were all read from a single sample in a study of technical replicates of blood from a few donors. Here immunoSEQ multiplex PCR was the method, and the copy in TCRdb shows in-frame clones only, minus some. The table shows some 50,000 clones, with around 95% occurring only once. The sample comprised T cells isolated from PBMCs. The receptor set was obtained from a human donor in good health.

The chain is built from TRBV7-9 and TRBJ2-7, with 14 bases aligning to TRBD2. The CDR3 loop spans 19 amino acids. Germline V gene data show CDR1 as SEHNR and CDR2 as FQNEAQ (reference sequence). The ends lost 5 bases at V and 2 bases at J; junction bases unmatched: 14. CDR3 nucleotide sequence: TGTGCCAGCAGCGCCAACACCGGACTAGCGGGAGGCACAGCCTACGAGCAGTACTTC. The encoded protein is CASSANTGLAGGTAYEQYF.

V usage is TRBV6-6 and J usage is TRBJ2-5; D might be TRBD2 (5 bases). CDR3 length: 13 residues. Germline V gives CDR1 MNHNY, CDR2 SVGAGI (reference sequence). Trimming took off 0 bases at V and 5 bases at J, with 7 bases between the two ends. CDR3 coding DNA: TGTGCCAGCAGTTACTCGATAGCGGAGACCCAGTACTTC. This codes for CASSYSIAETQYF.

CDR3 bases: TGTGCCAGCAGGCCCCACTCGGGGAGCCGCACAGATACGCAGTATTTT. Protein sequence: CASRPHSGSRTDTQYF. The chain combines TRBV6-6 with TRBJ2-3; a weak D match, TRBD2 (5 bases). V lost 6 bases and J lost 1, with 17 bases in between. The CDR3 has 16 residues. Germline loops: CDR1 MNHNY, CDR2 SVGAGI (reference sequence).

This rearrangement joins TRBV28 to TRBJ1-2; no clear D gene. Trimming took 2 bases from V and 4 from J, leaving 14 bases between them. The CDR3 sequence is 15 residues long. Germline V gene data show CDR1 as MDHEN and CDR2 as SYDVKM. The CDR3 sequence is CASSLTRIWSYGYTF. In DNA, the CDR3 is TGTGCCAGCAGTTTAACGAGGATTTGGAGCTATGGCTACACCTTC.

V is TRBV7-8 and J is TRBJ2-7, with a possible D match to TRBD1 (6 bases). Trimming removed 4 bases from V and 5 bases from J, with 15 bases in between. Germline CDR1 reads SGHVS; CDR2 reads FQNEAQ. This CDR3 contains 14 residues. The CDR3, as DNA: TGTGCCAGCAGCTCACAGGGATTGCTAAACGAGCAGTACTTC. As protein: CASSSQGLLNEQYF.

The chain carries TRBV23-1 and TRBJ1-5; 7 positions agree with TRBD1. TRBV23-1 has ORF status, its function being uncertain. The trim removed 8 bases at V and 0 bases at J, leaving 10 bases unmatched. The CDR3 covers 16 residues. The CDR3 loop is CASRIRTGYSNQPQHF. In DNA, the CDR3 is TGCGCCAGCCGAATTAGGACAGGTTATAGCAATCAGCCCCAGCATTTT.

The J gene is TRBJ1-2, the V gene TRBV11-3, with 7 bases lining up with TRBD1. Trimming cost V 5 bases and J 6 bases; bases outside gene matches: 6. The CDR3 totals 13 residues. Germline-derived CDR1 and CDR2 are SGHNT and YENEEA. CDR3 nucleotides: TGTGCCAGCAGCGGAGGGGGCCCTAATGGCTACACCTTC. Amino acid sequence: CASSGGGPNGYTF.

The CDR3 DNA reads TGTGCCAGCAGCCAAGAGACGGGGTACGGGGAGCTGTTTTTT. As protein: CASSQETGYGELFF. The chain combines TRBV14 with TRBJ2-2; possible D gene TRBD2, 5 bases. Trimming shortened V by 0 bases and J by 7 bases, and 9 bases separated the two germline ends. CDR1 is SGHDN, CDR2 FVKESK, per germline. The length of the CDR3 is 14 residues.

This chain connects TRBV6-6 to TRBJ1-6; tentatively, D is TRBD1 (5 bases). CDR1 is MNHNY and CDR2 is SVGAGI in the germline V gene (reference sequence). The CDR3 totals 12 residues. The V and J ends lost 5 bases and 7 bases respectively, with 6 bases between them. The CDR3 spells CASSGGNSPLHF. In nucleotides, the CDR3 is TGTGCCAGCAGTGGGGGGAATTCACCCCTCCACTTT.

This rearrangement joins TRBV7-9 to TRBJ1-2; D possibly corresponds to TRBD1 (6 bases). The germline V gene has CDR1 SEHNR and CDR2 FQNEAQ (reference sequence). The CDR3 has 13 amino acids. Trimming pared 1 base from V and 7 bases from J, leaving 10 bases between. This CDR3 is CASSLGTVVGYTF. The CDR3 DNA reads TGTGCCAGCAGCTTAGGGACAGTCGTTGGCTACACCTTC.

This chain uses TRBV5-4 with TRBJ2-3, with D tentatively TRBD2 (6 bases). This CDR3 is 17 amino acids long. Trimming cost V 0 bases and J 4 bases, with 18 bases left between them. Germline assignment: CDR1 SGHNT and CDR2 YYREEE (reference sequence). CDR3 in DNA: TGTGCCAGCAGCTTGGGCCTTGGAGGAGGAGGGGCAGATACGCAGTATTTT. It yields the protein CASSLGLGGGGADTQYF.

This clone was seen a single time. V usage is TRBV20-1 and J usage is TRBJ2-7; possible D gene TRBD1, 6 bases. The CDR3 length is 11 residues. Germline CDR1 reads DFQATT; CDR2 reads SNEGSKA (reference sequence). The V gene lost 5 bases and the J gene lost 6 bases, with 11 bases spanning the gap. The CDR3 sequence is CSARTGFEQYF. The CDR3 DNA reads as TGCAGTGCTCGTACAGGGTTCGAGCAGTACTTC.

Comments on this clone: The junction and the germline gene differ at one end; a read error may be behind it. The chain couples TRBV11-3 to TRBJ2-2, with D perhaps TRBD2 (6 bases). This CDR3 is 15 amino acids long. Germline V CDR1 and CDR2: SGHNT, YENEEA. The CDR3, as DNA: TGTGCCAGCAGCTTCTCCTACTCTTTGACCGGGGGGCTGTTTTTT. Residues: CASSFSYSLTGGLFF.

The CDR3 loop reads CASSLVASVARSTGELFF. CDR3 nucleotide sequence: TGCGCCAGCAGCTTGGTGGCTAGCGTTGCACGAAGCACCGGGGAGCTGTTTTTT. The chain is built from TRBV5-1 and TRBJ2-2, with a weak D call TRBD2 (6 bases). The CDR3 has 18 amino acids. The V end was cut by 0 bases, the J end by 4 bases, with 19 bases between. Looked up from germline, CDR1 is SGHRS and CDR2 is YFSETQ.